What follows are 25 T cell receptor beta chains derived from one specimen sequenced in a study of B cell selection in AIRE deficiency (dated by TCRdb to about 2019). Library preparation was by the immunoSEQ multiplex PCR assay. This immuneACCESS table, as held by TCRdb, lists in-frame sequences with V and J called but not all clones. Of the missing ones, under half trace to an unresolved V gene in checked studies; the others have no known cause. The sample has about 21,000 clones on record, less than 95% of them singletons. The ten most abundant clones make up just under 2% of the sample. CD4+CD25hiCD127low/negative cells were sorted as the regulatory T cell population. Sequenced: Tregs sorted from PBMCs. Every receptor here comes from a human donor with AIRE deficiency.

The chain joins TRBV7-8 to TRBJ2-2; D gene uncertain. The germline CDR1 and CDR2 sequences are SGHVS and FQNEAQ. The CDR3 length is 12 residues. Trimming shortened V by 2 bases and J by 8 bases, and 6 bases separated the two germline ends. Here the CDR3 DNA reads TGTGCCAGCAGCTTAATTCGTGGGGAGCTGTTTTTT. Translated, it gives CASSLIRGELFF.

The chain has TRBV20-1 and TRBJ2-3, with 7 positions matching TRBD2. The CDR3 sequence is 11 residues long. The trim removed 6 bases at V and 3 bases at J, leaving 0 bases unmatched. Looked up from germline, CDR1 is DFQATT and CDR2 is SNEGSKA (reference sequence). CDR3 sequence: CSAGGTDTQYF. The CDR3 DNA reads as TGCAGTGCGGGGGGGACAGATACGCAGTATTTT.

V is TRBV18 and J is TRBJ1-2, with 8 nucleotides matching TRBD1. J lost 4 bases, V lost 3 bases, and 13 bases had no gene match. The CDR3 extends over 17 amino acids. CDR1 KGHSH and CDR2 LQKENI come from the germline V gene. This CDR3 is CASSPLQPQGGIYGYTF. Written as DNA, the CDR3 is TGTGCCAGCTCACCGCTCCAACCACAGGGGGGCATCTATGGCTACACCTTC.

This sequence joins TRBV28 and TRBJ2-1; 7 bases fit TRBD1. The CDR3 extends over 15 amino acids. Germline V CDR1 and CDR2: MDHEN, SYDVKM. Trimming removed 6 bases from V and 7 bases from J; junction bases left unmatched: 12. The CDR3 DNA is TGTGCCAGCAGGGCGACAGGGATCGTTAGGAATGAGCAGTTCTTC. Translation: CASRATGIVRNEQFF.

The chain joins TRBV10-1 to TRBJ2-5; 7 bases fit TRBD2. Trimming at V came to 6 bases and at J to 5 bases, leaving 18 bases not matched to a gene. This CDR3 spans 17 amino acids. Germline V lookup: CDR1 WNHNN, CDR2 SYGVQD (reference sequence). The CDR3 spells CASSLLGRESPGETQYF. The CDR3 bases are TGCGCCAGCAGCCTACTTGGGAGGGAGTCGCCGGGGGAGACCCAGTACTTC.

This sequence joins TRBV18 and TRBJ2-1, with unresolved D. The CDR3 length is 11 residues. Trimming stripped 3 bases from V and 9 bases from J, with 6 bases between. Germline values: CDR1 KGHSH, CDR2 LQKENI. This CDR3 is CASSPRSEQFF. The CDR3 DNA reads as TGTGCCAGCTCACCGAGGAGTGAGCAGTTCTTC. The full variable domain, its missing parts supplied by reference TRBV18 and TRBJ2-1, is NAGVMQNPRHLVRRRGQEARLRCSPMKGHSHVYWYRQLPEEGLKFMVYLQKENIIDESGMPKERFSAEFPKEGPSILRIQQVVRGDSAAYFCASSPRSEQFFGPGTRLTVL.

Regarding this clone: A clone one base away is much larger, so this may be a read error. The gene calls are TRBV6-4 and TRBJ1-2; D gene uncertain. This CDR3 has 14 residues. CDR1 is MRHNA, CDR2 SNTAGT, per germline. The CDR3 bases are TGTGCCAGCAGGTTCCAGGAGACATGCTATGGCCACACCTTC. Translating gives CASRFQETCYGHTF.

This clone was seen only once. The rearrangement links TRBV10-3 to TRBJ1-1, with TRBD1 as a possible D gene (5 bases). Germline assignment: CDR1 ENHRY and CDR2 SYGVKD. Trimming cost V 8 bases and J 3 bases, with 10 bases left between them. The CDR3 sequence is 12 residues long. CDR3 loop: CAIGQGDTEAFF. As DNA, the CDR3 is TGTGCCATCGGCCAGGGCGACACTGAAGCTTTCTTT.

The V gene is TRBV7-3, the J gene TRBJ2-2, with D unresolved. This CDR3 region has 13 residues. V was shortened by 4 bases and J by 6 bases, with 9 bases between the two germline ends. In germline, CDR1 is SGHTA, CDR2 FQGTGA. CDR3 DNA: TGTGCCAGCAGCTCCGCGAGGCCCGGGGAGCTGTTTTTT. Its protein is CASSSARPGELFF.

The rearrangement joins TRBV28 to TRBJ1-2; possibly TRBD1 for D (5 bases). CDR1 is MDHEN and CDR2 is SYDVKM in the germline V gene. Trimming shortened V by 6 bases and J by 0 bases, and 23 bases separated the two germline ends. This CDR3 region has 18 residues. CDR3 in DNA: TGTGCCAGCAGCACCACCCCGCGGGGACTTTTTTCTAACTATGGCTACACCTTC. Encoded protein: CASSTTPRGLFSNYGYTF.

This clone was recorded once. The rearrangement links TRBV11-1 to TRBJ2-7; no clear D. The CDR3 spans 14 residues. Per germline, CDR1 SGHAT and CDR2 FQDESV (reference sequence). Trimming cost V 5 bases and J 0 bases, with 11 bases left between them. The CDR3, as DNA: TGTGCCAGCAGCACCGGACCGTACTCCTACGAGCAGTACTTC. Its translation: CASSTGPYSYEQYF.

CDR3 residues: CASSQVGGSPYNEQFF. CDR3 in DNA: TGCGCCAGCAGCCAAGTTGGGGGTTCCCCCTACAATGAGCAGTTCTTC. This chain joins TRBV4-3 and TRBJ2-1; TRBD1 or TRBD2 may be the D gene (5 bases each). Germline V CDR1 and CDR2: LGHNA, YSLEER. This CDR3 contains 16 residues. The V gene lost 1 base and the J gene lost 2 bases, with 12 bases spanning the gap.

The V call is TRBV9, the J call TRBJ1-2; 8 bases are shared with TRBD1. CDR3 size: 16 residues. Germline CDR1 reads SGDLS; CDR2 reads YYNGEE. The V segment lost 6 bases and the J segment 1 base; nucleotides outside the gene matches: 11. CDR3 coding DNA: TGTGCCAGCACCCCCGGGACAGGCTTATTTAACTATGGCTACACCTTC. It codes for CASTPGTGLFNYGYTF.

The chain combines TRBV30 with TRBJ2-7, with 8 bases identical to TRBD2. CDR1 GTSNPN and CDR2 SVGIG come from the germline V gene (reference sequence). This CDR3 is built from 14 residues. V lost 4 bases to trimming and J lost 2 bases; unmatched junction nucleotides: 7. CDR3 sequence: CAWTLAGGTYEQYF. CDR3 DNA sequence: TGTGCCTGGACGCTTGCGGGAGGAACCTACGAGCAGTACTTC.

The chain couples TRBV7-2 to TRBJ2-3; D unclear. Germline CDR1 is SGHTA and CDR2 is FQGNSA. Deletions cut 3 bases from V and 6 bases from J, with 4 bases between. The CDR3 contains 11 residues. The CDR3 coding sequence is TGTGCCAGCAGCTTTCTGGATACGCAGTATTTT. It specifies CASSFLDTQYF.

This clone was seen only a few times. V usage is TRBV11-3 and J usage is TRBJ1-2; D not certain. Trimming took 0 bases from V and 7 from J, leaving 9 bases between them. The germline V gene has CDR1 SGHNT and CDR2 YENEEA. This CDR3 comprises 13 residues. CDR3 in amino acids: CASSLDIRGGYTF. CDR3 nucleotide sequence: TGTGCCAGCAGCTTAGACATCCGTGGTGGCTACACCTTC.

V is TRBV6-1 and J is TRBJ1-6; no definite D call. V was shortened by 4 bases and J by 7 bases, with 8 bases between the two germline ends. The CDR3 is made up of 13 amino acids. The V gene's germline CDR1 is MNHNS and CDR2 SASEGT. DNA of the CDR3: TGTGCCAGCAGTGCGCAGCCGAATTCACCCCTCCACTTT. Amino acid sequence: CASSAQPNSPLHF.

About this clone: Compared with germline, one end of the junction differs, possibly owing to a read error. The chain employs TRBV7-7 and TRBJ2-2; D unclear. The CDR3 sequence is 14 residues long. Germline CDR1 and CDR2: SSHAT and FNYEAQ (reference sequence). CDR3 sequence: CASSPGEYTGELFF. In DNA form, the CDR3 reads TGTGCTAGCAGCCCCGGCGAGTACACCGGGGAGCTGTTTTTT.

The chain combines TRBV25-1 with TRBJ1-3; 7 bases line up with TRBD1. This CDR3 comprises 17 residues. The junction had 8 bases not matched to a gene; V was cut back by 1 base and J by 2 bases. Germline CDR1 and CDR2: MGHDK and SYGVNS. CDR3: CASSELGRGGTGNTIYF. CDR3 DNA sequence: TGTGCCAGCAGTGAATTGGGTCGAGGGGGCACTGGAAACACCATATATTTT.

The count of this clone is one. The chain combines TRBV25-1 with TRBJ2-7, with TRBD2 identical over 7 bases. CDR3 length equals 17 residues. The J segment lost 4 bases and the V segment lost 5 bases, leaving 17 bases of the junction unmatched. Germline CDR1 is MGHDK and CDR2 is SYGVNS. In nucleotides, the CDR3 is TGTGCCAGCAGTCCAACGGCGGCTAGCGGACATGAATACGAGCAGTACTTC. It yields the protein CASSPTAASGHEYEQYF.

The V gene is TRBV7-8, the J gene TRBJ2-5; D not resolved. Germline CDR1 and CDR2: SGHVS and FQNEAQ. Deletions cut 0 bases from V and 6 bases from J, with 20 bases between. The CDR3 sequence is 17 residues long. The CDR3 sequence: CASSLAVWGTLLKTQYF. The CDR3 DNA is TGTGCCAGCAGCTTAGCAGTTTGGGGAACCCTTTTAAAGACCCAGTACTTC. The full variable domain, with the rest looked up from reference TRBV7-8 and TRBJ2-5, is GAGVSQSPRYKVAKRGQDVALRCDPISGHVSLFWYQQALGQGPEFLTYFQNEAQLDKSGLPSDRFFAERPEGSVSTLKIQRTQQEDSAVYLCASSLAVWGTLLKTQYFGPGTRLLVL.

The sample holds one count of this clone. This sequence joins TRBV19 and TRBJ1-6, with D maybe TRBD1 (6 bases). Germline assignment: CDR1 LNHDA and CDR2 SQIVND (reference sequence). V was clipped by 3 bases and J by 7 bases, with 22 bases between them. This CDR3 has 18 residues. This CDR3 is CASSIDFRGGWRNSPLHF. Written as DNA, the CDR3 is TGTGCCAGTAGTATCGATTTTAGGGGGGGATGGCGAAATTCACCCCTCCACTTT. The full variable domain, with the rest looked up from reference TRBV19 and TRBJ1-6, is DGGITQSPKYLFRKEGQNVTLSCEQNLNHDAMYWYRQDPGQGLRLIYYSQIVNDFQKGDIAEGYSVSREKKESFPLTVTSAQKNPTAFYLCASSIDFRGGWRNSPLHFGNGTRLTVT.

J is TRBJ2-1 and V is TRBV11-2, with D unclear. The germline V gene has CDR1 SGHAT and CDR2 FQNNGV. V was clipped by 4 bases and J by 7 bases, with 14 bases between them. The CDR3 runs 14 residues. DNA of the CDR3: TGTGCCAGCAGCTCTTTGTGGGCCAATAATGAGCAGTTCTTC. Translation gives CASSSLWANNEQFF. The full variable domain, rest sourced from reference TRBV11-2 and TRBJ2-1, is EAGVAQSPRYKIIEKRQSVAFWCNPISGHATLYWYQQILGQGPKLLIQFQNNGVVDDSQLPKDRFSAERLKGVDSTLKIQPAKLEDSAVYLCASSSLWANNEQFFGPGTRLTVL.

This clone was seen just once. This chain joins TRBV7-9 and TRBJ2-1, with 7 bases fitting TRBD2. This CDR3 comprises 15 residues. The junction had 8 bases not matched to a gene; V was cut back by 2 bases and J by 7 bases. Germline values: CDR1 SEHNR, CDR2 FQNEAQ (reference sequence). The CDR3 DNA is TGTGCCAGCAGCTTAATGGCGGGAGCGGGGAATGAGCAGTTCTTC. This sequence encodes CASSLMAGAGNEQFF.

The chain links TRBV10-3 to TRBJ2-4; D remains unclear. Per the germline V gene, CDR1 is ENHRY and CDR2 is SYGVKD. The CDR3 length is 12 residues. Trimming removed 2 bases at V and 11 bases at J, with 10 bases between. Written as DNA, the CDR3 is TGTGCCATCAGTGAGGGACCCTTAGTTCAGTACTTC. As protein: CAISEGPLVQYF.